Listed below are T cell receptor beta chains from one sample, sequenced in a study of blood T cell repertoires in COVID-19. The protocol was immunoSEQ multiplex PCR, while the TCRdb copy is restricted to in-frame clones and leaves out a portion. The sample holds 200,000 to 300,000 clones; 86% are singletons and the top ten take around 1.8%. Sequenced material: peripheral blood. All receptors derive from a man aged 30 to 39 with active or convalescent COVID-19. Both conserved end residues are part of each CDR3. A D gene is named only where the DNA matches it firmly. Rows may omit the clone size; those that give it use once, few, many or a size class.

clone size	J gene	V gene	D gene	CDR3 protein	CDR3 DNA
-	TRBJ1-1	TRBV14	TRBD1	CASSRFRGQGAAFF	TGTGCCAGCAGCCGTTTCCGCGGACAGGGGGCAGCTTTCTTT
few	TRBJ1-2	TRBV12-3/TRBV12-4	-	CASSLGGAYGYTF	TGTGCCAGCAGCCTAGGAGGGGCCTATGGCTACACCTTC
few	TRBJ1-3	TRBV6-6	-	CASSYGRSGNTIYF	TGTGCCAGCAGTTATGGCAGGTCGGGAAACACCATATATTTT
-	TRBJ1-2	TRBV3-1/TRBV3-2	TRBD1	CASSQVGRTGTGGYTF	TGTGCCAGCAGCCAAGTCGGCAGGACAGGAACTGGCGGCTACACCTTC
-	TRBJ2-3	TRBV20-1	TRBD2	CSASFPSGDTDTQYF	TGCAGTGCTAGTTTTCCTAGCGGGGACACAGATACGCAGTATTTT
-	TRBJ1-2	TRBV2	-	CASSGEAFYGYTF	TGTGCCAGCAGCGGGGAGGCTTTCTATGGCTACACCTTC
-	TRBJ2-2	TRBV6-6	-	CASSSVGTNTGELFF	TGTGCCAGCAGTTCCGTCGGGACAAACACCGGGGAGCTGTTTTTT
-	TRBJ1-2	TRBV7-8	-	CASSLGLTNYGYTF	TGTGCCAGCAGCTTGGGACTAACGAACTATGGCTACACCTTC
-	TRBJ2-1	TRBV7-2	TRBD2	CASSLLAGNNEQFF	TGTGCCAGCAGCCTCTTAGCGGGAAACAATGAGCAGTTCTTC
-	TRBJ2-2	TRBV14	-	CASSHRRTDLGTGELFF	TGTGCCAGCAGCCACAGGAGGACGGACCTGGGCACCGGGGAGCTGTTTTTT